These 25 T cell receptor beta chains share one sample of origin, sequenced in a study of radiation and T cells in renal cell carcinoma. TCRdb keeps only in-frame clones here, not all; method: immunoSEQ multiplex PCR. The sample carries 120,000 or so clones, 81% recorded once. Time point indicated: blood 2 weeks post-SBRT. Treatment indicated: 15 Gy SBRT to primary tumor, nephrectomy 4 weeks later. The material was blood, obtained from a patient whose treatment included radiotherapy and nephrectomy. All receptors derive from a man in his fifties with renal cell carcinoma.

About this clone itself: The sample contains more than one DNA sequence encoding this CDR3. The rearrangement uses TRBV27 and TRBJ2-7; perhaps TRBD1 as D (6 bases). The CDR3 contains 13 residues. Trimming pared 6 bases from V and 2 bases from J, leaving 11 bases between. The germline CDR1 and CDR2 sequences are MNHEY and SMNVEV (reference sequence). The CDR3 nucleotides read TGTGCCAGCAGCCAGGGGCGAACCTACGAGCAGTACTTC. It encodes CASSQGRTYEQYF.

The chain links TRBV6-1 to TRBJ2-3; D gene uncertain. The CDR3 consists of 12 residues. Germline-derived CDR1 and CDR2 are MNHNS and SASEGT. V was clipped by 6 bases and J by 6 bases, with 10 bases between them. DNA for the CDR3: TGTGCCAGCAGCTTCATCGGGGATACGCAGTATTTT. Its protein is CASSFIGDTQYF.

This chain uses TRBV18 with TRBJ2-7; unclear D gene. V lost 4 bases and J 6 bases, leaving 16 bases between the germline ends. In germline, CDR1 is KGHSH, CDR2 LQKENI. CDR3 length: 14 residues. CDR3 in amino acids: CASSLNSDGGEQYF. As DNA, the CDR3 is TGTGCCAGCTCACTAAACTCGGACGGCGGCGAGCAGTACTTC.

The genes are TRBV7-6 and TRBJ1-1, with TRBD1 matching over 11 bases. This CDR3 has 15 residues. Germline V lookup: CDR1 SGHVS, CDR2 FNYEAQ. The trim removed 1 base at V and 5 bases at J, leaving 3 bases unmatched. In DNA form, the CDR3 reads TGTGCCAGCAGCTTAGGAGGACAGGGGGCTACTGAAGCTTTCTTT. Translation: CASSLGGQGATEAFF. The full variable domain, completed using reference TRBV7-6 and TRBJ1-1, is GAGVSQSPRYKVTKRGQDVALRCDPISGHVSLYWYRQALGQGPEFLTYFNYEAQQDKSGLPNDRFSAERPEGSISTLTIQRTEQRDSAMYRCASSLGGQGATEAFFGQGTRLTVV.

The CDR3 DNA sequence: TGTGCCTTTTCGCTAGCGCACGAGCAGTACTTC. Its protein product is CAFSLAHEQYF. The chain recombines TRBV30 with TRBJ2-7, with D maybe TRBD2 (6 bases). The germline CDR1 and CDR2 sequences are GTSNPN and SVGIG (reference sequence). Deletions cut 7 bases from V and 5 bases from J, with 12 bases between. The CDR3 loop spans 11 amino acids.

The rearrangement links TRBV7-3 to TRBJ1-2; 8 bases map to TRBD1. This CDR3 contains 13 residues. Germline loops: CDR1 SGHTA, CDR2 FQGTGA. Trimming at V came to 4 bases and at J to 6 bases, leaving 4 bases not matched to a gene. CDR3 DNA: TGTGCCAGCAGCTACAGGGGGAATGATGGCTACACCTTC. Translation gives CASSYRGNDGYTF.

This chain joins TRBV28 and TRBJ2-3; the match to TRBD1 covers 8 bases. The CDR3 spans 13 residues. With 9 bases clipped from V and 2 bases from J, the junction kept 4 bases outside the gene matches. Per the germline V gene, CDR1 is MDHEN and CDR2 is SYDVKM. The DNA for the CDR3 is TGTGCCAGTAACAGGGGGGTCACAGATACGCAGTATTTT. Protein sequence: CASNRGVTDTQYF.

This rearrangement joins TRBV7-9 to TRBJ1-2, with D possibly TRBD1 on 6 matching bases. Germline V lookup: CDR1 SEHNR, CDR2 FQNEAQ (reference sequence). Deletions cut 7 bases from V and 5 bases from J, with 14 bases between. The CDR3 has 13 residues. CDR3 nucleotide sequence: TGTGCCAGCACCAGGACAGAATTGTATGGCTACACCTTC. As protein: CASTRTELYGYTF.

This clone appeared once. The rearrangement joins TRBV6-5 to TRBJ1-5, with D hard to call. From germline, CDR1 is MNHEY and CDR2 SVGAGI. This CDR3 comprises 15 residues. Trimming shortened V by 5 bases and J by 4 bases, and 15 bases separated the two germline ends. CDR3 amino acids: CASSQQGPLNQPQHF. The CDR3 DNA reads TGTGCCAGCAGTCAGCAAGGACCGCTGAATCAGCCCCAGCATTTT.

This chain connects TRBV5-1 to TRBJ2-7; 7 nucleotides agree with TRBD1. The CDR3 spans 12 residues. V shed 9 bases and J 6 bases; nucleotides not matched to a gene: 9. Germline-derived CDR1 and CDR2 are SGHRS and YFSETQ. CDR3 DNA sequence: TGCGCCATCCGACAGGGAGTCCCCGAGCAGTACTTC. Its translation is CAIRQGVPEQYF.

The chain uses TRBV27 and TRBJ1-2, with D tentatively TRBD1 (6 bases). The length of the CDR3 is 15 residues. CDR1 is MNHEY, CDR2 SMNVEV, per germline (reference sequence). V was pared by 3 bases and J by 4 bases, with 15 bases between. The CDR3 DNA is TGTGCCAGCAGTTTTGCCACAGGGTTTAGCTATGGCTACACCTTC. Translating it yields CASSFATGFSYGYTF.

This rearrangement joins TRBV30 to TRBJ1-4; TRBD1 might be the D (6 bases). Germline V gene lookup returns CDR1 GTSNPN and CDR2 SVGIG (reference sequence). V was cut by 3 bases and J by 7 bases, with 18 bases left in between. This CDR3 is built from 15 residues. The CDR3 bases are TGTGCCTGGAGGGACATCACAGGGATTGGTGAAAAACTGTTTTTT. Residues: CAWRDITGIGEKLFF.

This chain links TRBV13 with TRBJ2-3, with 11 bases identical to TRBD2. The V and J ends lost 6 bases and 6 bases, in that order; junction bases with no gene match: 14. This CDR3 spans 17 amino acids. Looked up from germline, CDR1 is PRHDT and CDR2 is FYEKMQ (reference sequence). In DNA, the CDR3 is TGTGCCAGCAGTTCAGGGTCTCTAACTAGCGGGGGTGATACGCAGTATTTT. It translates to CASSSGSLTSGGDTQYF.

The chain is built from TRBV7-2 and TRBJ1-6; D possibly corresponds to TRBD1 (6 bases). The CDR3 is 18 amino acids. The V end was cut by 5 bases, the J end by 6 bases, with 23 bases between. The germline V gene encodes CDR1 SGHTA and CDR2 FQGNSA. The DNA for the CDR3 is TGTGCCAGCAGCCCTCGACTCATGGGGGGGCACACTAATTCACCCCTCCACTTT. Residues: CASSPRLMGGHTNSPLHF.

The J gene is TRBJ1-1, the V gene TRBV18; D is unclear. The CDR3 length is 15 residues. Germline V CDR1 and CDR2: KGHSH, LQKENI. Trimming shortened V by 1 base and J by 1 base, and 10 bases separated the two germline ends. CDR3 amino acids: CASSPRGQANTEAFF. In nucleotides, the CDR3 is TGTGCCAGCTCACCACGAGGGCAGGCGAACACTGAAGCTTTCTTT.

This clone was counted once. This CDR3 is CASSVEQGKYNSPLHF. In nucleotides, the CDR3 is TGCGCCAGCAGCGTCGAACAGGGGAAGTATAATTCACCCCTCCACTTT. V usage is TRBV5-1 and J usage is TRBJ1-6; 7 positions agree with TRBD1. The CDR3 length is 16 residues. Germline trimming cut 4 bases from V and 4 bases from J; bases unmatched to any gene: 8. CDR1 and CDR2 (germline): SGHRS, YFSETQ.

The gene calls are TRBV2 and TRBJ2-1; no clear D gene. The CDR3 length is 15 residues. V was pared by 5 bases and J by 0 bases, with 11 bases between. CDR1 SNHLY and CDR2 FYNNEI come from the germline V gene. The CDR3, as DNA: TGTGCCAGCAGTCGAAACAGAGGCTCCTACAATGAGCAGTTCTTC. Translating it yields CASSRNRGSYNEQFF. Full variable domain (rest looked up from reference TRBV2 and TRBJ2-1): EPEVTQTPSHQVTQMGQEVILRCVPISNHLYFYWYRQILGQKVEFLVSFYNNEISEKSEIFDDQFSVERPDGSNFTLKIRSTKLEDSAMYFCASSRNRGSYNEQFFGPGTRLTVL.

This clone was counted a single time. The chain recombines TRBV2 with TRBJ2-1, with D possibly being TRBD2 (6 bases). The V and J ends lost 2 bases and 4 bases respectively, with 12 bases between them. The CDR3 consists of 15 residues. From germline, CDR1 is SNHLY and CDR2 FYNNEI. The CDR3 region has the DNA TGTGCCAGCAGTGAAATAGGGACTCTGTACAATGAGCAGTTCTTC. This gives the protein CASSEIGTLYNEQFF.

The sample holds a few counts of this clone. The chain employs TRBV29-1 and TRBJ2-3; 8 bases line up with TRBD2. Germline CDR1 SQVTM, CDR2 ANQGSEA. The junction had 6 bases not matched to a gene; V was cut back by 1 base and J by 6 bases. The CDR3 is made up of 14 amino acids. Written as DNA, the CDR3 is TGCAGCGTTGAAGGGGGTAGCGGGACGGATACGCAGTATTTT. Translated: CSVEGGSGTDTQYF.

The chain employs TRBV6-4 and TRBJ1-2; weak D call: TRBD1 (5 bases). The V end was cut by 2 bases, the J end by 10 bases, with 26 bases between. CDR3 length: 17 residues. The germline gives CDR1 MRHNA, CDR2 SNTAGT. The CDR3: CASSDPIMTERSPNYTF. The DNA for the CDR3 is TGTGCCAGCAGTGACCCCATTATGACAGAAAGATCCCCTAACTACACCTTC.

The CDR3 coding sequence is TGCGCCAGCAGCTTAAGTCGTCCATCAGGGGAGCTGTTTTTT. Translated, it gives CASSLSRPSGELFF. The chain combines TRBV5-1 with TRBJ2-2; D not certain. The CDR3 has 14 residues. With 2 bases removed from V and 8 bases from J, the gap between germline ends came to 13 bases. Germline V gives CDR1 SGHRS, CDR2 YFSETQ.

The genes are TRBV7-6 and TRBJ2-7; TRBD2 matches 13 bases. CDR3 size: 16 residues. V lost 4 bases, J lost 2 bases, and 5 bases stayed unmatched. CDR1 is SGHVS and CDR2 is FNYEAQ in the germline V gene. This CDR3 is CASSSGGLAGPYEQYF. CDR3 bases: TGTGCCAGCAGCTCAGGGGGACTAGCGGGACCCTACGAGCAGTACTTC.

The chain is built from TRBV5-1 and TRBJ1-2; D remains ambiguous. V dropped 2 bases and J dropped 8 bases, with 16 bases sitting between them. The CDR3 totals 14 residues. Per germline, CDR1 SGHRS and CDR2 YFSETQ. The CDR3 nucleotides are TGCGCCAGCAGCTTAGGCGCAGAAATAGGCGGCTACACCTTC. This sequence encodes CASSLGAEIGGYTF. The whole variable domain, remainder taken from reference TRBV5-1 and TRBJ1-2, is KAGVTQTPRYLIKTRGQQVTLSCSPISGHRSVSWYQQTPGQGLQFLFEYFSETQRNKGNFPGRFSGRQFSNSRSEMNVSTLELGDSALYLCASSLGAEIGGYTFGSGTRLTVV.

The chain combines TRBV5-5 with TRBJ1-2; 8 bases map to TRBD1. Germline assignment: CDR1 SGHKS and CDR2 YYEKEE (reference sequence). The CDR3 totals 17 residues. The V and J ends lost 0 bases and 3 bases, in that order; junction bases with no gene match: 10. CDR3 DNA sequence: TGTGCCAGCAGCTTGGGGCCGGACAGGGAGGCTCACTATGGCTACACCTTC. It specifies CASSLGPDREAHYGYTF.

V usage is TRBV5-1 and J usage is TRBJ1-6; D unresolved. Deletions cut 4 bases from V and 7 bases from J, with 12 bases between. The CDR3 runs to 14 residues. Germline CDR1 SGHRS, CDR2 YFSETQ. CDR3 bases: TGCGCCAGCAGCCCTTCGTGGGAAAATTCACCCCTCCACTTT. It is translated as CASSPSWENSPLHF.